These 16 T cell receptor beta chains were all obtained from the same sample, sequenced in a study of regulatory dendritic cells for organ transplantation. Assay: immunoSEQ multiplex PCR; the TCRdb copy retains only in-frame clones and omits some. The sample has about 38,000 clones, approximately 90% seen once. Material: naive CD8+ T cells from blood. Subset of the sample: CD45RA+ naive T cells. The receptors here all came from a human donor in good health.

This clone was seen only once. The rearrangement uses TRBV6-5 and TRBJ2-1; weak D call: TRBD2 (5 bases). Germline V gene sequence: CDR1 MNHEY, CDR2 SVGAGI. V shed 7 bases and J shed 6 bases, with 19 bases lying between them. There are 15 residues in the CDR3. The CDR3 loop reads CASMRLPDLANEQFF. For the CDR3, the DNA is TGTGCCAGCATGAGACTGCCAGATCTAGCCAATGAGCAGTTCTTC.

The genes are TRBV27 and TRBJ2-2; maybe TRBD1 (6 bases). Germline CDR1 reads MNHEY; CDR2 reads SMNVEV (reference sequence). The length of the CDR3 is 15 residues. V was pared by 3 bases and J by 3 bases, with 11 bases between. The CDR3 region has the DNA TGTGCCAGCAGTTTGATGGGGGCGCACACCGGGGAGCTGTTTTTT. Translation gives CASSLMGAHTGELFF.

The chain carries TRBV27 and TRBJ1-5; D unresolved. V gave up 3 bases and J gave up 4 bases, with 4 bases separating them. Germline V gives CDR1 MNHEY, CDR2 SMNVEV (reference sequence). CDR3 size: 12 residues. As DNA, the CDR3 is TGTGCCAGCAGTTTTACTAATCAGCCCCAGCATTTT. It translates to CASSFTNQPQHF.

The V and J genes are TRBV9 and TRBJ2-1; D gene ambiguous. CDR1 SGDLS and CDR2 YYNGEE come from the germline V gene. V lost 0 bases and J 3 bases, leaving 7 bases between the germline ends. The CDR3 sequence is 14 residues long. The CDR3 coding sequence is TGTGCCAGCAGCGTAGGTGGGGACTACAATGAGCAGTTCTTC. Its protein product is CASSVGGDYNEQFF.

The CDR3 here is CSVRAESSYEQYF. CDR3 nucleotide sequence: TGCAGCGTTCGGGCGGAGAGCTCCTACGAGCAGTACTTC. This rearrangement joins TRBV29-1 to TRBJ2-7, with unresolved D. This CDR3 has 13 amino acids. Trimming left V 5 bases short and J 0 bases short, with 11 bases between. Looked up from germline, CDR1 is SQVTM and CDR2 is ANQGSEA.

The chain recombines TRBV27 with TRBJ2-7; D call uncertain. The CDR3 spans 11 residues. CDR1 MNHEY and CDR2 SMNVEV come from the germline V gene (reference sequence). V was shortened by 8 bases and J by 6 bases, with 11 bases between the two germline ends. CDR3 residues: CASSLGLEQYF. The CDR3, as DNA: TGTGCCAGCTCCCTCGGGCTCGAGCAGTACTTC.

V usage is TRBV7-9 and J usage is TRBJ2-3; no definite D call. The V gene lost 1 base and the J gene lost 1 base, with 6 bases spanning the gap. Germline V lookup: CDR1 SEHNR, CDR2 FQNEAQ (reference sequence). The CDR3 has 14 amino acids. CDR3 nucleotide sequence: TGTGCCAGCAGCTTAGGCGCAGGCACAGATACGCAGTATTTT. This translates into CASSLGAGTDTQYF.

CDR3 coding DNA: TGCGCCAGCAGCTCTGGGACAGGGGACTACTATGGCTACACCTTC. Protein product: CASSSGTGDYYGYTF. The chain has TRBV5-1 and TRBJ1-2; 10 nucleotides match TRBD1. The CDR3 consists of 15 residues. Germline values: CDR1 SGHRS, CDR2 YFSETQ. V lost 3 bases to trimming and J lost 3 bases; unmatched junction nucleotides: 5.

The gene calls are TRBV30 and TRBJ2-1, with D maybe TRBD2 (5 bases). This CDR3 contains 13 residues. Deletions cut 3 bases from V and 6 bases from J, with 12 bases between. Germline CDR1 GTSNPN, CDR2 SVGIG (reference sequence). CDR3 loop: CAWSVSSANEQFF. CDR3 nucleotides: TGTGCCTGGAGCGTCAGTAGCGCCAATGAGCAGTTCTTC.

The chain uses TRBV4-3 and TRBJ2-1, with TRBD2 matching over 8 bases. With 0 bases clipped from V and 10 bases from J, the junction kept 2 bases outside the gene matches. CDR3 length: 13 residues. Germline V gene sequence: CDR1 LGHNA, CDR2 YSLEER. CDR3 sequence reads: CASSQETGGEQFF. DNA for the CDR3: TGCGCCAGCAGCCAAGAGACGGGAGGGGAGCAGTTCTTC.

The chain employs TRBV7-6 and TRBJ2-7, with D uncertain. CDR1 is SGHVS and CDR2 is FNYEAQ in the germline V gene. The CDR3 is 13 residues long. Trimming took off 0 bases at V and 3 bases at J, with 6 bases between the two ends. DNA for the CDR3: TGTGCCAGCAGCTTAGCTACTGACTACGAGCAGTACTTC. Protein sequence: CASSLATDYEQYF.

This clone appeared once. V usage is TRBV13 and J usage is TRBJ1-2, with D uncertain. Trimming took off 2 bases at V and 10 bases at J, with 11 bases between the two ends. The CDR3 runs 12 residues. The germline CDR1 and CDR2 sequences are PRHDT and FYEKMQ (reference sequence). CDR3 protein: CASSLNPEYYTF. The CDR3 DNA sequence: TGTGCCAGCAGCTTAAACCCAGAGTACTACACCTTC.

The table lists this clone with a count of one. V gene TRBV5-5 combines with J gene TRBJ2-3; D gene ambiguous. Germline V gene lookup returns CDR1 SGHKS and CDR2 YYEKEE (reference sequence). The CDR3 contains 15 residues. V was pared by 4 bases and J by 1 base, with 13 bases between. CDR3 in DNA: TGTGCCAGCAGCACCCTGCTGACCCGCACAGATACGCAGTATTTT. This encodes CASSTLLTRTDTQYF.

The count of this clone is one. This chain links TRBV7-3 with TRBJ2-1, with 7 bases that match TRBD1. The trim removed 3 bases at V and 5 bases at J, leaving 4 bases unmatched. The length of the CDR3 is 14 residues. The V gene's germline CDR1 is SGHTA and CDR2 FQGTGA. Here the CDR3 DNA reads TGTGCCAGCAGCTTCCTAGACAGGGACAATGAGCAGTTCTTC. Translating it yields CASSFLDRDNEQFF.

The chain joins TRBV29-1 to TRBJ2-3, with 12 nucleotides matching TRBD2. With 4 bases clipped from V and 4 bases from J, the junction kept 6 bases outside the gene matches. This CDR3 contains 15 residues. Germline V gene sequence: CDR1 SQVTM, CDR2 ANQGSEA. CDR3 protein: CSVAALAGGPDTQYF. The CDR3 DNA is TGCAGCGTTGCCGCACTAGCGGGAGGCCCAGATACGCAGTATTTT.

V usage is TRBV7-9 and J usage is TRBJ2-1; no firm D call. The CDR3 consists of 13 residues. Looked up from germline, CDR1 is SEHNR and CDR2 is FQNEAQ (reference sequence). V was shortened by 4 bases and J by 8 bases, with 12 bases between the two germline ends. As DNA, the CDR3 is TGTGCCAGCAGCTCTATAGAAGATGATGAGCAGTTCTTC. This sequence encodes CASSSIEDDEQFF.